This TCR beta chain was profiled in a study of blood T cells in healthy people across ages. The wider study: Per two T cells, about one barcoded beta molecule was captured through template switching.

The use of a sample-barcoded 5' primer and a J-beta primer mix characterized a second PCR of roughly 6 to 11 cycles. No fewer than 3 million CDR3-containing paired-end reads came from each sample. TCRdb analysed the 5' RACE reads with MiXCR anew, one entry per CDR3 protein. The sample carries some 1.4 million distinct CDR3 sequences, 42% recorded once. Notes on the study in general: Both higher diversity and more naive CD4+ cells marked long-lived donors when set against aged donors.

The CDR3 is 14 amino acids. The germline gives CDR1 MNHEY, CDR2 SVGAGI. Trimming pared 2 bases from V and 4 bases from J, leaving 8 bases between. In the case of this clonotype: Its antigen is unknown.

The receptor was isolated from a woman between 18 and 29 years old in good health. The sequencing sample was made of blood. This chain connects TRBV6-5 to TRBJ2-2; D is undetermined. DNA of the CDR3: TGTGCCAGCAGTTACGTCCTGGGCACCGGGGAGCTGTTTTTT. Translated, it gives CASSYVLGTGELFF.